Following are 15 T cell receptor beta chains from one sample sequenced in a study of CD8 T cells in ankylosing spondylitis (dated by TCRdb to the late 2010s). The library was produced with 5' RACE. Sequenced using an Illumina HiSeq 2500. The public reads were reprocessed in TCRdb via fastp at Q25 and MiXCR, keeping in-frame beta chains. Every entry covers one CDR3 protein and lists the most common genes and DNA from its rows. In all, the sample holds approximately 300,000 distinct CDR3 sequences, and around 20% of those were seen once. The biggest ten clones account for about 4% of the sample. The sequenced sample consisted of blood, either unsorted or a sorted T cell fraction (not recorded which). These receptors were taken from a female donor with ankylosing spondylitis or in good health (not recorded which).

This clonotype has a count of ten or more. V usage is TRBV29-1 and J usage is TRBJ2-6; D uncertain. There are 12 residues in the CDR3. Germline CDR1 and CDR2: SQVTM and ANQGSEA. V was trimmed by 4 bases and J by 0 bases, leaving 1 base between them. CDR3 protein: CSVGSGANVLTF. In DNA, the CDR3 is TGCAGCGTTGGCTCTGGGGCCAACGTCCTGACTTTC.

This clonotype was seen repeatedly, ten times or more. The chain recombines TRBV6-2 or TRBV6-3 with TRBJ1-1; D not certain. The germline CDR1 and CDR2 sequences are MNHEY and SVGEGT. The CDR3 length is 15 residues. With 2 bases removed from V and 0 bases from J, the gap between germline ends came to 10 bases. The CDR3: CASSYGVLLNTEAFF. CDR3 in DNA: TGTGCCAGCAGTTACGGGGTGTTATTGAACACTGAAGCTTTCTTT.

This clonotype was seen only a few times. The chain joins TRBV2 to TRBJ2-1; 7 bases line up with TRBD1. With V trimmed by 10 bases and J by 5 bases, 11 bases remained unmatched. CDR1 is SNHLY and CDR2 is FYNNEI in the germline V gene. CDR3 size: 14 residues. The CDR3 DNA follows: TGTGCCACCCCCACAGGGGTGGCCGACAATGAGCAGTTCTTC. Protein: CATPTGVADNEQFF.

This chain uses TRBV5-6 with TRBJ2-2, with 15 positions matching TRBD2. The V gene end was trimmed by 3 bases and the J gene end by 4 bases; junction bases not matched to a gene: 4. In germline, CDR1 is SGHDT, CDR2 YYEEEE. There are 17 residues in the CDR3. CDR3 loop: CASSSGTSGRTTGELFF. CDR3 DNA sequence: TGTGCCAGCAGCTCGGGGACTAGCGGGAGGACCACCGGGGAGCTGTTTTTT.

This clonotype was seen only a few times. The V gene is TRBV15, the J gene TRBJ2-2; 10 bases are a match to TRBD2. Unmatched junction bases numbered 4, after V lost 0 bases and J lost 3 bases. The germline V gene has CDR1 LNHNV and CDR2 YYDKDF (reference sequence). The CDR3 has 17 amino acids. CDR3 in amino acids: CATSREAGGPHTGELFF. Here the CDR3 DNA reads TGTGCCACCAGCAGAGAAGCGGGAGGGCCTCACACCGGGGAGCTGTTTTTT.

DNA of the CDR3: TGCAGTGCGAGACGGGGGAATGGTGAAGCTTTCTTT. It encodes CSARRGNGEAFF. This sequence joins TRBV20-1 and TRBJ1-1, with D perhaps matching TRBD1 (5 bases). The CDR3 extends over 12 amino acids. Trimming left V 6 bases short and J 7 bases short, with 15 bases between. The V gene's germline CDR1 is DFQATT and CDR2 SNEGSKA (reference sequence).

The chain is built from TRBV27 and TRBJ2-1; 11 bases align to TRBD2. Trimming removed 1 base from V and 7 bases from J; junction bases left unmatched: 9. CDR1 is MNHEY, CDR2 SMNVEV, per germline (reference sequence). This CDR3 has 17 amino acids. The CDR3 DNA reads TGTGCCAGCAGTTTATATGGTAGCGGGAGGGCTGGAAATGAGCAGTTCTTC. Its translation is CASSLYGSGRAGNEQFF.

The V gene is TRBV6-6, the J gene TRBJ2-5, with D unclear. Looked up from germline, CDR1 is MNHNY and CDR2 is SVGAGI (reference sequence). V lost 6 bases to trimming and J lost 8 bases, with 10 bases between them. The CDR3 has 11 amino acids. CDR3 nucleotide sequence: TGTGCCAGCAGAGATCAGGTTACCCAGTACTTC. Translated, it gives CASRDQVTQYF.

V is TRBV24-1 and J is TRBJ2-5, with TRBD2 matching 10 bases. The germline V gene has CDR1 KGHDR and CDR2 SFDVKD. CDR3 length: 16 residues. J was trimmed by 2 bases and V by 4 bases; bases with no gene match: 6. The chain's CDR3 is CATSDFGTSEQETQYF. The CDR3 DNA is TGTGCCACCAGTGACTTCGGGACTAGCGAACAAGAGACCCAGTACTTC.

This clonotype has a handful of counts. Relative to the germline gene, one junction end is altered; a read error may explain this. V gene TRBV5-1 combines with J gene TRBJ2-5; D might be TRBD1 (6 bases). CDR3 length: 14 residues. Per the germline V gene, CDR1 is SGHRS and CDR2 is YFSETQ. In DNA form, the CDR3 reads TGCGACAGCAGCTTGGTCGGCAGGGGAGAGACCCAGTACTTC. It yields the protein CDSSLVGRGETQYF. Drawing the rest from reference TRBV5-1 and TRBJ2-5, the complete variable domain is KAGVTQTPRYLIKTRGQQVTLSCSPISGHRSVSWYQQTPGQGLQFLFEYFSETQRNKGNFPGRFSGRQFSNSRSEMNVSTLELGDSALYLCDSSLVGRGETQYFGPGTRLLVL.

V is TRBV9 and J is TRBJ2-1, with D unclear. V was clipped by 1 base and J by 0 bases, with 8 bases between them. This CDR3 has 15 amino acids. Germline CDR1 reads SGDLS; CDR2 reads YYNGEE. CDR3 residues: CASSVSASSYNEQFF. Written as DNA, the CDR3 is TGTGCCAGCAGCGTATCCGCTAGCTCCTACAATGAGCAGTTCTTC.

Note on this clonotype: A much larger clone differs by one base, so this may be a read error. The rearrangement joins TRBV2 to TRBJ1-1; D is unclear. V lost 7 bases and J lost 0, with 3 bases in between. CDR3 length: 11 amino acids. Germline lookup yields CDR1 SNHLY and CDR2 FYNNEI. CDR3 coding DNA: TGTGCCAGCAAGTTGAACACTGAAGCTTTCTTT. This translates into CASKLNTEAFF.

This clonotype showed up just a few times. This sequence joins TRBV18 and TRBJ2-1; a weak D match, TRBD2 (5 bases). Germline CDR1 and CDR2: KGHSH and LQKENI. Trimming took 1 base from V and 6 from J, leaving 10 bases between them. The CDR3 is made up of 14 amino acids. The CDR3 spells CASSPQSSFNEQFF. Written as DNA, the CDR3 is TGTGCCAGCTCACCACAATCTAGCTTCAATGAGCAGTTCTTC.

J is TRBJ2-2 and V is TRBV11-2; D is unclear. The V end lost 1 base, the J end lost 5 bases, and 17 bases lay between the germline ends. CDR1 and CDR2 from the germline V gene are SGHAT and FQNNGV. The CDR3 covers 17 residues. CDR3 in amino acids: CASSLVGAPVNTGELFF. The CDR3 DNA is TGTGCCAGCAGCTTAGTTGGAGCCCCCGTAAATACCGGGGAGCTGTTTTTT.

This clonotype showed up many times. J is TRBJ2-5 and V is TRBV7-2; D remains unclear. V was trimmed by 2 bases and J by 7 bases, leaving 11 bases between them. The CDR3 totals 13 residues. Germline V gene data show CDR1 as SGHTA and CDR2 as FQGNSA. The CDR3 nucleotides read TGTGCCAGCAGCTTATCAGTAACGGGGACCCAGTACTTC. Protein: CASSLSVTGTQYF.